This TCR beta chain appears in the sequencing data of a study of CD8+ T cells in alopecia areata. As for the study in general: Severity in treated patients was scored by percentage of scalp area affected.

It was cDNA, reverse transcribed from extracted RNA, that served as the sequencing template. The table came from immunoSEQ multiplex PCR; TCRdb's copy has only in-frame clones and leaves some out. The top ten clones hold under 3.5% of a sample with 110,000 or so clones, 50% to 65% of them seen once. Treatment indicated: oral pan-JAK inhibitor, 5-10 mg twice daily. Looked up from germline, CDR1 is MNHEY and CDR2 is SMNVEV (reference sequence). The CDR3 runs to 14 residues. Deletions cut 5 bases from V and 4 bases from J, with 14 bases between. Sample: CD4+ T cells sorted from blood, taken at week 24, from a patient treated with tofacitinib. The origin of this receptor is a human donor with alopecia areata. The V and J genes are TRBV27 and TRBJ2-5; tentatively, D is TRBD1 or TRBD2 (5 bases each). In DNA, the CDR3 is TGTGCCAGCAGTCCCCTGGGGGTTGGAGAGACCCAGTACTTC. It translates to CASSPLGVGETQYF.